This TCR beta chain was sequenced for a study of identical twins. Note on this clonotype: Its antigen remains unidentified.

Unique molecular identifiers were present on cDNA, and template switching added a universal primer site. TCRdb reanalysed the 5' RACE reads using MiXCR and keeps one entry per CDR3 protein. This table has hundreds of thousands of distinct CDR3 sequences, 6% to 8% appearing once. Germline V gives CDR1 SGHTA, CDR2 FQGNSA. The V end lost 5 bases, the J end lost 6 bases, and 13 bases lay between the germline ends. The CDR3 has 14 amino acids. Whole-study findings and limits: Not following the same donors, the study drew its conclusions from cross-sectional statistical analysis.

The same data also contributed to another study, on yellow fever vaccine responses in identical twins.

Sequencing used CD8+ T cells sorted from blood. The chain joins TRBV7-2 to TRBJ2-2; D ambiguous. This TCR was recovered from a woman between 18 and 29 years old in good health. The CDR3 region is CASSHPDGSGELFF. CDR3 DNA: TGTGCCAGCAGCCACCCAGACGGATCCGGGGAGCTGTTTTTT. The whole variable domain, filled in from reference TRBV7-2 and TRBJ2-2, reads GAGVSQSPSNKVTEKGKDVELRCDPISGHTALYWYRQSLGQGLEFLIYFQGNSAPDKSGLPSDRFSAERTGGSVSTLTIQRTQQEDSAVYLCASSHPDGSGELFFGEGSRLTVL.